The 15 T cell receptor beta chains below were found in one sample sequenced in a study of T cell repertoires in cytomegalovirus infection. TCRdb passed the reads through MiXCR, listing each CDR3 protein once. This sample carries about 440,000 distinct CDR3 sequences, approximately 31% of them seen once, and the ten largest clones take roughly 13%. Sample: PBMCs. The origin of the receptors is a human donor in good health (CMV status not recorded). Some clones in this sample may be carry-over from other donors' samples.

With respect to this clonotype: Because the CDR3 is missing its conserved closing phenylalanine or tryptophan, this is likely a read error. This chain connects TRBV27 to TRBJ2-1; 7 bases line up with TRBD2. V lost 5 bases and J lost 7; bases outside the gene matches: 17. Per germline, CDR1 MNHEY and CDR2 SMNVEV (reference sequence). There are 17 residues in the CDR3. CDR3 coding DNA: TGTGCCAGCAGTGCCCCCGTTGGAGCGGGGTTGCGTAATGAGCAGTTCTTA. It translates to CASSAPVGAGLRNEQFL.

Only a few counts were recorded for this clonotype. The J gene is TRBJ2-5, the V gene TRBV11-2, with D unresolved. The germline V gene has CDR1 SGHAT and CDR2 FQNNGV. The CDR3 runs 16 residues. The ends were cut back, 0 bases at V and 1 base at J, with 12 bases in the middle. Here the CDR3 DNA reads TGTGCCAGCAGCTTAGACATCGGAACCACCCAAGAGACCCAGTACTTC. Its translation is CASSLDIGTTQETQYF. The variable domain in full, with the rest retrieved from reference TRBV11-2 and TRBJ2-5, is EAGVAQSPRYKIIEKRQSVAFWCNPISGHATLYWYQQILGQGPKLLIQFQNNGVVDDSQLPKDRFSAERLKGVDSTLKIQPAKLEDSAVYLCASSLDIGTTQETQYFGPGTRLLVL.

This chain connects TRBV5-1 to TRBJ2-1, with a tentative D call TRBD2 (5 bases). V lost 4 bases, J lost 4 bases, and 15 bases lay in between. CDR1 is SGHRS, CDR2 YFSETQ, per germline. The length of the CDR3 is 15 residues. The CDR3 here is CASSAGRGLYNEQFF. In DNA, the CDR3 is TGCGCCAGCAGCGCCGGACGGGGATTATACAATGAGCAGTTCTTC.

The CDR3 bases are TGTGCCAGCAGTGAATTTGGGGTCCATGAGCAGTTCTTC. Its protein is CASSEFGVHEQFF. The rearrangement uses TRBV25-1 and TRBJ2-1; D ambiguous. Trimming left V 1 base short and J 8 bases short, with 9 bases between. This CDR3 comprises 13 residues. CDR1 and CDR2 (germline): MGHDK, SYGVNS. The full variable domain, in which reference TRBV25-1 and TRBJ2-1 provide the parts outside the CDR3, is EADIYQTPRYLVIGTGKKITLECSQTMGHDKMYWYQQDPGMELHLIHYSYGVNSTEKGDLSSESTVSRIRTEHFPLTLESARPSHTSQYLCASSEFGVHEQFFGPGTRLTVL.

The V gene is TRBV7-2, the J gene TRBJ1-3, with D perhaps matching TRBD1 (6 bases). With 5 bases removed from V and 0 bases from J, the gap between germline ends came to 11 bases. CDR1 and CDR2 (germline): SGHTA, FQGNSA. CDR3 length equals 15 residues. CDR3 region: CASSHRTVSGNTIYF. The CDR3 coding sequence is TGTGCCAGCAGCCATCGGACAGTCTCTGGAAACACCATATATTTT.

The chain employs TRBV28 and TRBJ2-1; tentative D call: TRBD2 (6 bases). Per the germline V gene, CDR1 is MDHEN and CDR2 is SYDVKM. This CDR3 comprises 16 residues. Trimming pared 6 bases from V and 4 bases from J, leaving 19 bases between. CDR3 DNA sequence: TGTGCCAGCAGAAGGCATCAGGACTACCTATACAATGAGCAGTTCTTC. It is translated as CASRRHQDYLYNEQFF. The full variable domain, completed using reference TRBV28 and TRBJ2-1, is DVKVTQSSRYLVKRTGEKVFLECVQDMDHENMFWYRQDPGLGLRLIYFSYDVKMKEKGDIPEGYSVSREKKERFSLILESASTNQTSMYLCASRRHQDYLYNEQFFGPGTRLTVL.

This clonotype was counted only a few times. This chain links TRBV25-1 with TRBJ2-1; TRBD1 agrees at 7 bases. V was clipped by 6 bases and J by 5 bases; unmatched bases: 4. Germline V lookup: CDR1 MGHDK, CDR2 SYGVNS. CDR3 length equals 13 residues. The CDR3 reads CASSLTGHNEQFF. The DNA for the CDR3 is TGTGCCAGCAGCTTGACAGGGCACAATGAGCAGTTCTTC.

CDR3: CASSSPVSGGYNEQFF. Here the CDR3 DNA reads TGTGCCAGCAGTTCGCCCGTTAGCGGGGGATACAATGAGCAGTTCTTC. V and J are TRBV6-2 or TRBV6-3 and TRBJ2-1, with TRBD2 identical over 9 bases. The V segment lost 4 bases and the J segment 4 bases; nucleotides outside the gene matches: 8. The CDR3 runs to 16 residues. CDR1 MNHEY and CDR2 SVGEGT come from the germline V gene.

The chain links TRBV4-1 to TRBJ2-7, with TRBD2 matching 11 bases. The germline CDR1 and CDR2 sequences are MGHRA and YSYEKL. The CDR3 is made up of 15 amino acids. V lost 1 base and J lost 4; bases outside the gene matches: 3. The CDR3 DNA follows: TGCGCCAGCAGCCAAGTGACTAGCGGGGATTACGAGCAGTACTTC. This encodes CASSQVTSGDYEQYF.

This chain joins TRBV24-1 and TRBJ2-5; 8 bases align to TRBD1. J gave up 5 bases and V 2 bases, and 6 bases lay outside the gene matches. There are 15 residues in the CDR3. Germline CDR1 KGHDR, CDR2 SFDVKD. Here the CDR3 DNA reads TGTGCCACCAGTGATTCCACGACAGGGGAGGAGACCCAGTACTTC. This codes for CATSDSTTGEETQYF.

This clonotype was counted ten times or more. The V call is TRBV7-2, the J call TRBJ2-3; D is ambiguous. Germline-derived CDR1 and CDR2 are SGHTA and FQGNSA. V gave up 4 bases and J gave up 2 bases, with 22 bases separating them. There are 18 residues in the CDR3. The CDR3 DNA is TGTGCCAGCAGCTCCACCGGGTCCCCGATTATACCCACAGATACGCAGTATTTT. Its translation is CASSSTGSPIIPTDTQYF.

This clonotype appeared once. An end of the junction differs from the germline gene, which may be a read error. The rearrangement joins TRBV6-1 to TRBJ2-7; 8 bases fit TRBD1. The CDR3 extends over 13 amino acids. Looked up from germline, CDR1 is MNHNS and CDR2 is SASEGT. This CDR3 is CASSYGQGYEHNF. The CDR3 nucleotides read TGTGCCAGCAGTTACGGACAGGGCTACGAGCATAACTTC.

CDR3: CASSLANGVGQPQHF. As DNA, the CDR3 is TGCGCCAGCAGCTTGGCCAACGGGGTAGGTCAGCCCCAGCATTTT. V gene TRBV5-1 combines with J gene TRBJ1-5; no definite D call. Germline V gives CDR1 SGHRS, CDR2 YFSETQ. The V end lost 0 bases, the J end lost 6 bases, and 13 bases lay between the germline ends. The CDR3 spans 15 residues.

The chain recombines TRBV3-1 with TRBJ2-7; 8 positions agree with TRBD1. CDR3 length: 17 residues. CDR1 is LGHDT, CDR2 YNNKEL, per germline (reference sequence). V dropped 6 bases and J dropped 3; count of bases not matched to a gene: 16. The DNA of the CDR3 is TGTGCCAGCAGTACAATAGCTCCGGGACAGGCGCTCTACGAGCAGTACTTC. Translated: CASSTIAPGQALYEQYF.

This clonotype was detected many times. The chain employs TRBV7-2 and TRBJ2-4, with 9 nucleotides matching TRBD1. The length of the CDR3 is 16 residues. Per germline, CDR1 SGHTA and CDR2 FQGNSA. V shed 4 bases and J 5 bases; nucleotides not matched to a gene: 9. The CDR3 region is CASSSRTGGLENIQYF. In DNA, the CDR3 is TGTGCCAGCAGCTCCAGAACAGGGGGCTTGGAAAACATTCAGTACTTC.